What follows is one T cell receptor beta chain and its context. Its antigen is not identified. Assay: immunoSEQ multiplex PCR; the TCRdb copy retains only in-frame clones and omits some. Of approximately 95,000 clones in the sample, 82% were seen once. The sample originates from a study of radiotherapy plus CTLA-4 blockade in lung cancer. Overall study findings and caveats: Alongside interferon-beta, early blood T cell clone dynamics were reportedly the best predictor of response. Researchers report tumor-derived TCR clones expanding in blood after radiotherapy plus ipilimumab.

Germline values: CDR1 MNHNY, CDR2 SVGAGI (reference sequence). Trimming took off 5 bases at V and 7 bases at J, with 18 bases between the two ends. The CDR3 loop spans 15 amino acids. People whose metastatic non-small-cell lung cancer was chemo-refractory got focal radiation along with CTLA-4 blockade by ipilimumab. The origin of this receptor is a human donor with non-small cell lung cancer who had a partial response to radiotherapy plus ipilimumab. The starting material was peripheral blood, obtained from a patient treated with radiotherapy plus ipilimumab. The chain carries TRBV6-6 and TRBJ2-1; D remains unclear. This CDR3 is CASSQRARRSNEQFF. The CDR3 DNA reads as TGTGCCAGCAGTCAAAGAGCGAGGAGATCGAATGAGCAGTTCTTC.